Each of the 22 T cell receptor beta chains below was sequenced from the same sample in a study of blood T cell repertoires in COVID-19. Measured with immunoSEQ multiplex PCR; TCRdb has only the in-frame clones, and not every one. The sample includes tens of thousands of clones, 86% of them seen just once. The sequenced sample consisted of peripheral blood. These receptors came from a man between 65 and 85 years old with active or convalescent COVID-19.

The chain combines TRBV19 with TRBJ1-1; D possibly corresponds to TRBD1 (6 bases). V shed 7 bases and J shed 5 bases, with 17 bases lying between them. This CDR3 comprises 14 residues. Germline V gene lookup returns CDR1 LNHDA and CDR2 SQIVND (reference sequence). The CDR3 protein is CASIPGEGRTEAFF. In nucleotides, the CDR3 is TGTGCCAGTATCCCAGGGGAAGGAAGGACTGAAGCTTTCTTT.

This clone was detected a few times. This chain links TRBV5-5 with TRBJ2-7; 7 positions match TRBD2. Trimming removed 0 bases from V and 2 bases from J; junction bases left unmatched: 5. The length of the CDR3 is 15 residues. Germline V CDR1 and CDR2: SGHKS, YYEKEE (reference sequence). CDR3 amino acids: CASSLATSEPYEQYF. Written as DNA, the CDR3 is TGTGCCAGCAGCTTGGCTACTAGCGAGCCCTACGAGCAGTACTTC.

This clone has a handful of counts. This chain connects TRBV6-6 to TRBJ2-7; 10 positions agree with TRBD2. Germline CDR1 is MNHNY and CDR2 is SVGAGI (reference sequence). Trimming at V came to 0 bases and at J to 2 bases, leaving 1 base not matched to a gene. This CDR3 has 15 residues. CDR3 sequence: CASSYSSGRAYEQYF. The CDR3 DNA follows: TGTGCCAGCAGTTACTCGAGCGGGAGGGCCTACGAGCAGTACTTC.

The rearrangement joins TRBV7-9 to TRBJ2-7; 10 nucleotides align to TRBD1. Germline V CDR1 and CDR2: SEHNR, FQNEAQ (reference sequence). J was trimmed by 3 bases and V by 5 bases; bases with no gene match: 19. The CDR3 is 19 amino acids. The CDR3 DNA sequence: TGTGCCAGCAGCCCCTTCCTGACTCATTCCGACAGGGGGCTCTACGAGCAGTACTTC. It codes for CASSPFLTHSDRGLYEQYF.

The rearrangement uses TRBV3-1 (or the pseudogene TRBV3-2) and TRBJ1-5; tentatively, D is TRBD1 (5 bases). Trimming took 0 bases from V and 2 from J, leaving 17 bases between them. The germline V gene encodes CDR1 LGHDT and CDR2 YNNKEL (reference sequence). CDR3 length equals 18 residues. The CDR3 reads CASSQESVGRSGNQPQHF. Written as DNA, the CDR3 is TGTGCCAGCAGCCAAGAATCAGTGGGGCGGAGCGGCAATCAGCCCCAGCATTTT.

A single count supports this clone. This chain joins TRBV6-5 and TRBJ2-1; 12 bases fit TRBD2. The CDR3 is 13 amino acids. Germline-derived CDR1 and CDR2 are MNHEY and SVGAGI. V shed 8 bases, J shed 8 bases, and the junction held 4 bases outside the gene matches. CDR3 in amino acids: CASRTSGIDEQFF. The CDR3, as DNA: TGTGCCAGCCGGACTAGCGGGATTGATGAGCAGTTCTTC.

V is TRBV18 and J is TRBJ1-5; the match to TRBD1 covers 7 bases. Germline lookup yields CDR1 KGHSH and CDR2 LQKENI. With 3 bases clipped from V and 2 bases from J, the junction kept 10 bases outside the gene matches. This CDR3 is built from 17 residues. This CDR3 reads CASSPPGQVKGNQPQHF. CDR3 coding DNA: TGTGCCAGCTCACCCCCCGGACAGGTCAAAGGCAATCAGCCCCAGCATTTT. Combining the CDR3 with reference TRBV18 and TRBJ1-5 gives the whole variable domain NAGVMQNPRHLVRRRGQEARLRCSPMKGHSHVYWYRQLPEEGLKFMVYLQKENIIDESGMPKERFSAEFPKEGPSILRIQQVVRGDSAAYFCASSPPGQVKGNQPQHFGDGTRLSIL.

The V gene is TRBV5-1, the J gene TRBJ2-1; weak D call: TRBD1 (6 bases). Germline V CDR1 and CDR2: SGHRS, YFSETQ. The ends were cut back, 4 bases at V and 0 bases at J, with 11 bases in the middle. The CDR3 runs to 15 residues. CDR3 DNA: TGCGCCAGCAGCCCACAGGGTAGCTCCTACAATGAGCAGTTCTTC. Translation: CASSPQGSSYNEQFF.

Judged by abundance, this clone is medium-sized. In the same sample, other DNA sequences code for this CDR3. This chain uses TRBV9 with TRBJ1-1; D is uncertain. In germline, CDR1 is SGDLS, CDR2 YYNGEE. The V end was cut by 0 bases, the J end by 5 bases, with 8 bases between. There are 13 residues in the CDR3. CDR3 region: CASSVGVETEAFF. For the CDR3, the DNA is TGTGCCAGCAGCGTAGGAGTAGAAACTGAAGCTTTCTTT.

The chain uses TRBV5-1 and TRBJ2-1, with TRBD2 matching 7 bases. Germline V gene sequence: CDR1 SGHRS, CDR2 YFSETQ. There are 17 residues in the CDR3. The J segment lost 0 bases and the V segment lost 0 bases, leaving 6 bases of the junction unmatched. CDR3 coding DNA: TGCGCCAGCAGCTTGGGGGGCGGCGGGAGCTCCTACAATGAGCAGTTCTTC. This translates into CASSLGGGGSSYNEQFF.

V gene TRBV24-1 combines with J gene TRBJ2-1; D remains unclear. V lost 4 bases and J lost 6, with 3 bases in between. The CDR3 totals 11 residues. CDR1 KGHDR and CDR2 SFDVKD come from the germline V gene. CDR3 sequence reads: CATSEANEQFF. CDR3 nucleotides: TGTGCCACCAGTGAGGCCAATGAGCAGTTCTTC.

In DNA, the CDR3 is TGCAGTGAACAGGGGGACACTGAAGCTTTCTTT. It is translated as CSEQGDTEAFF. The genes are TRBV20-1 and TRBJ1-1; 8 bases match TRBD1. There are 11 residues in the CDR3. Trimming cost V 7 bases and J 3 bases; bases outside gene matches: 1. CDR1 and CDR2 from the germline V gene are DFQATT and SNEGSKA (reference sequence).

The CDR3 region is CASSHHELGQANYEQYF. The CDR3 bases are TGCGCCAGCAGTCACCACGAACTGGGACAGGCCAACTACGAGCAGTACTTC. V usage is TRBV23-1 and J usage is TRBJ2-7, with 8 nucleotides matching TRBD1. TRBV23-1 is designated an ORF whose function remains uncertain. Unmatched junction bases numbered 13, after V lost 3 bases and J lost 3 bases. This CDR3 is built from 17 residues.

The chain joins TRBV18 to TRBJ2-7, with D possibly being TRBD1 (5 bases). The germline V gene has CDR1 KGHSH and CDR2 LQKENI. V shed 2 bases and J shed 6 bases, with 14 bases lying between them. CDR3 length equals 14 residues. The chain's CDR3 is CASSPSVDTVEQYF. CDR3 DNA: TGTGCCAGCTCACCATCGGTGGACACGGTCGAGCAGTACTTC.

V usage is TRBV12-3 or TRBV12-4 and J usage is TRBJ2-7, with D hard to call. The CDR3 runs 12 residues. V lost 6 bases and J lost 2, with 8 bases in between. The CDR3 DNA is TGTGCCAGCAGACAGACAACCTACGAGCAGTACTTC. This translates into CASRQTTYEQYF.

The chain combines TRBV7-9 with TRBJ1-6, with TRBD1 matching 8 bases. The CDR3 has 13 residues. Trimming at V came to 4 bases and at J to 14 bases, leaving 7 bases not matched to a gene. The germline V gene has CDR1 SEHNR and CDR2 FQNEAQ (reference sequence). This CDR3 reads CASSWTGRASLHF. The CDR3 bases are TGTGCCAGCAGCTGGACAGGGCGGGCATCCCTCCACTTT.

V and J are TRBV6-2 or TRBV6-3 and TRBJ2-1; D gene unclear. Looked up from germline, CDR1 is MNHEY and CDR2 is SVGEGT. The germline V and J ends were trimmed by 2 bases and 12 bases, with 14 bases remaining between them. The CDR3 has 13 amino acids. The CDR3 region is CASSYAEVLGQFF. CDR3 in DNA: TGTGCCAGCAGTTACGCAGAGGTACTCGGGCAGTTCTTC.

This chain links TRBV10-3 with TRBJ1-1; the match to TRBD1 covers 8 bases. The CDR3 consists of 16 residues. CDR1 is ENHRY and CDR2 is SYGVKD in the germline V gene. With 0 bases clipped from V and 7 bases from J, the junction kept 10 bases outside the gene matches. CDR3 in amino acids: CAISESPPRGRGEAFF. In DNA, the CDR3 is TGTGCCATCAGTGAGTCCCCCCCCAGGGGGCGAGGTGAAGCTTTCTTT.

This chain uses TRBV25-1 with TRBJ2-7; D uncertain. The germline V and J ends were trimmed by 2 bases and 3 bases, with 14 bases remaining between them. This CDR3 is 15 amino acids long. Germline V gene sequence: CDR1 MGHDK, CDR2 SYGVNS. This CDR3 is CASSETSRQHYEQYF. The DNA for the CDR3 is TGTGCCAGCAGTGAAACTTCGAGGCAGCACTACGAGCAGTACTTC.

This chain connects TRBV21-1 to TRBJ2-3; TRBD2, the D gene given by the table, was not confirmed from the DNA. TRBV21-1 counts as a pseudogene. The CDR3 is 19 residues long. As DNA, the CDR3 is TGTGCCAGCAGCGCTGGACTAGCGGGAGGCTTCCCCAACACAGATACGCAGTATTTT. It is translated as CASSAGLAGGFPNTDTQYF.

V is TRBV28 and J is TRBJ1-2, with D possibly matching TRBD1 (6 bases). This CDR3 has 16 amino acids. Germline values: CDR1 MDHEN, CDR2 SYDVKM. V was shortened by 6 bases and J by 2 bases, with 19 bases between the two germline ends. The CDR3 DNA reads TGTGCCAGCAGCTCAGCACACGGACAGAGGAACTATGGCTACACCTTC. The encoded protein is CASSSAHGQRNYGYTF.

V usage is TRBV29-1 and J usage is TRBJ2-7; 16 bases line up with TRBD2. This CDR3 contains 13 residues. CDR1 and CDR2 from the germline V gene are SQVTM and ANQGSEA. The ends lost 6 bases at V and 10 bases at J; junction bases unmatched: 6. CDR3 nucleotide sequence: TGCAGCGTCCGGGGACTAGCGGGAGGGGATCAGTACTTC. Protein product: CSVRGLAGGDQYF.